This T cell receptor (beta chain) was retrieved from a study of identical twins. TCRdb reprocessed the 5' RACE reads via MiXCR and lists one record per CDR3 protein. Among some 760,000 distinct CDR3 sequences, about 18% were seen once, and the ten largest hold roughly 13%. The same data also went into a second study, on T cells expressing NK-cell markers. That study adds: The share of CD8+ T cells held by dominant NKG2C+ clonotypes was about 1.0-8% in several donors.

This receptor was identified in a young woman in good health. The sequencing input was PBMCs.

CDR3 nucleotides: TGCAGTGCAACCCGACAGGCCTACGAGCAGTACTTC. Translation: CSATRQAYEQYF. The V call is TRBV20-1, the J call TRBJ2-7; a weak D match, TRBD1 (6 bases). Germline assignment: CDR1 DFQATT and CDR2 SNEGSKA (reference sequence). The CDR3 is 12 residues long. V was clipped by 6 bases and J by 2 bases, with 11 bases between them.